This T cell receptor (beta chain) was recorded in a study of blood T cell repertoires in COVID-19. Overall study: Acute and convalescent COVID-19 specimens originated in the United States, Italy and Spain. Sources were T cells, B-cell-depleted T cells, or PBMCs; the material itself was cDNA or gDNA.

Authors' processing steps: Amplifying reference gene primers gave estimates of nucleated cell counts. Produced via immunoSEQ multiplex PCR; TCRdb's table is partial and in-frame only. V and J calls and clone size come straight from that table; D and trimming were deduced from the DNA. The sample has 35,000 to 55,000 clones, around 90% seen once. Trimming took 6 bases from V and 6 from J; bases not matched to a gene: 7. From germline, CDR1 is MNHEY and CDR2 SMNVEV (reference sequence). This CDR3 comprises 14 residues. The TCR originated in a man aged 65-85 years with active COVID-19. The specimen sequenced was peripheral blood. This chain joins TRBV27 and TRBJ2-3, with TRBD1 matching over 9 bases. In nucleotides, the CDR3 is TGTGCCAGCAGATGGACAGGGGTTTCTGATACGCAGTATTTT. Residues: CASRWTGVSDTQYF.